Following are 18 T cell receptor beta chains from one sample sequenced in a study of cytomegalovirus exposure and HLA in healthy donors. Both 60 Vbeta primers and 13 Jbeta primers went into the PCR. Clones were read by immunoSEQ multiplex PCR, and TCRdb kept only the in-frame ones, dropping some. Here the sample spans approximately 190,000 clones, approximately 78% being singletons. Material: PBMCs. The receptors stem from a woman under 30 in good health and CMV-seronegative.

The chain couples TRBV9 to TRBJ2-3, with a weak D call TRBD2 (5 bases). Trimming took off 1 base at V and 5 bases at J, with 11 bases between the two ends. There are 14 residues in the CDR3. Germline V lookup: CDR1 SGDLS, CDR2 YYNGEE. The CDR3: CASSVRRTVDTQYF. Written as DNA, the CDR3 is TGTGCCAGCAGCGTAAGGAGGACGGTAGATACGCAGTATTTT.

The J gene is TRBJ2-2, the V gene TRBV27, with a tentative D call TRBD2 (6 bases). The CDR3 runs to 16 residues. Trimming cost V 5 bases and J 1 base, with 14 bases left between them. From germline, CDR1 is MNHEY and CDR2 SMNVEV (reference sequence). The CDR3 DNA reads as TGTGCCAGCAGTCCCCTCGGGGGAAAGAACACCGGGGAGCTGTTTTTT. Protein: CASSPLGGKNTGELFF.

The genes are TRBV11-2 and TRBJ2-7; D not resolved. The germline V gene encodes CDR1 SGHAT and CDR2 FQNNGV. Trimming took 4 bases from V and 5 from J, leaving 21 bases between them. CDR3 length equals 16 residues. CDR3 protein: CASSSTSATLVNEQYF. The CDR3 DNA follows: TGTGCCAGCAGCTCCACCTCGGCAACCCTAGTAAACGAGCAGTACTTC.

The CDR3 DNA reads TGTGCCAGCAGCCCTACTCGGGGGGGACTCGAGCAGTACTTC. This sequence encodes CASSPTRGGLEQYF. V and J are TRBV11-2 and TRBJ2-7, with 8 bases aligning to TRBD2. V lost 5 bases to trimming and J lost 6 bases; unmatched junction nucleotides: 9. Germline V lookup: CDR1 SGHAT, CDR2 FQNNGV. The CDR3 has 14 residues. The variable domain in full, completed from reference TRBV11-2 and TRBJ2-7, reads EAGVAQSPRYKIIEKRQSVAFWCNPISGHATLYWYQQILGQGPKLLIQFQNNGVVDDSQLPKDRFSAERLKGVDSTLKIQPAKLEDSAVYLCASSPTRGGLEQYFGPGTRLTVT.

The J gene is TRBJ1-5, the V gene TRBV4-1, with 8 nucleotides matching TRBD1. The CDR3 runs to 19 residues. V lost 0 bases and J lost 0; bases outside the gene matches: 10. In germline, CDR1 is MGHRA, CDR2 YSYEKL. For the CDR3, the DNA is TGCGCCAGCAGCCAAGATCCCGGACAGGGAATGCATAGCAATCAGCCCCAGCATTTT. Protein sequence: CASSQDPGQGMHSNQPQHF.

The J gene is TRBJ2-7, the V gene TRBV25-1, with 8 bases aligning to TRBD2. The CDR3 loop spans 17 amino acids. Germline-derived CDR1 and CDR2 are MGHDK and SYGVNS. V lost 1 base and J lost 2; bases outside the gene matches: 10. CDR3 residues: CASSESGGLAAPYEQYF. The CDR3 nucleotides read TGTGCCAGCAGTGAATCGGGAGGACTAGCAGCACCCTACGAGCAGTACTTC.

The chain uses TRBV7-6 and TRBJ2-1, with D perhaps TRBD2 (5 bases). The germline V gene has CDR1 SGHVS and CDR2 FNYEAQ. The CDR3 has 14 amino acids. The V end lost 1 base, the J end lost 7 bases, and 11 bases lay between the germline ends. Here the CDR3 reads CASSLEADSNEQFF. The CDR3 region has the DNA TGTGCCAGCAGCTTAGAAGCGGACTCAAATGAGCAGTTCTTC. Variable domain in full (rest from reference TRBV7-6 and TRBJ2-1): GAGVSQSPRYKVTKRGQDVALRCDPISGHVSLYWYRQALGQGPEFLTYFNYEAQQDKSGLPNDRFSAERPEGSISTLTIQRTEQRDSAMYRCASSLEADSNEQFFGPGTRLTVL.

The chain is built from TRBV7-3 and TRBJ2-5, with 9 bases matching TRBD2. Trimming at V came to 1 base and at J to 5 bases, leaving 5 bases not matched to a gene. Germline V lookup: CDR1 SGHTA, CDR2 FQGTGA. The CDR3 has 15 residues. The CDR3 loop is CASSLISSGIETQYF. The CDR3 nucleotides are TGTGCCAGCAGCTTAATCTCTAGCGGGATCGAGACCCAGTACTTC.

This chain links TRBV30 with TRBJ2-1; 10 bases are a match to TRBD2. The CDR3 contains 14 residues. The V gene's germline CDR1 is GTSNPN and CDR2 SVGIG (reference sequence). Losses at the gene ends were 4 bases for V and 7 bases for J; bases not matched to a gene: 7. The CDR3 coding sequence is TGTGCCTGGAACCCTAGCGGGAGAAGGAATGAGCAGTTCTTC. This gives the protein CAWNPSGRRNEQFF.

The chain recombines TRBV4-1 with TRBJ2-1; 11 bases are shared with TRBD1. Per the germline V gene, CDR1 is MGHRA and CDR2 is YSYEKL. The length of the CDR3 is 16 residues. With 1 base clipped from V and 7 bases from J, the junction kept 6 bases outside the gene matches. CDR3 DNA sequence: TGCGCCAGCAGCCAAGGGCCGGGACAGGGGGTGAATGAGCAGTTCTTC. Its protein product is CASSQGPGQGVNEQFF.

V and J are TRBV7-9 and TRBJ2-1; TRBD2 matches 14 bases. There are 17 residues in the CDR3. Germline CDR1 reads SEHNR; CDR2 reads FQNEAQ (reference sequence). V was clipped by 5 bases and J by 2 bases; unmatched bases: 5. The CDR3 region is CASSERLAGGPYNEQFF. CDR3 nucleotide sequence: TGTGCCAGCAGCGAAAGACTAGCGGGGGGGCCCTACAATGAGCAGTTCTTC.

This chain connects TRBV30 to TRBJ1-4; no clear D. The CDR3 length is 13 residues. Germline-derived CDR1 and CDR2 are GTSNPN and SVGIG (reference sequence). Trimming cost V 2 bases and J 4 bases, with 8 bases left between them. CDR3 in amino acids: CAWSLWSNEKLFF. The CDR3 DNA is TGTGCCTGGAGTCTGTGGAGTAATGAAAAACTGTTTTTT.

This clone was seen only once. The DNA for the CDR3 is TGTGCCAGCAGAACGGCAGGTTACAACACAGATACGCAGTATTTT. Its protein product is CASRTAGYNTDTQYF. The rearrangement uses TRBV6-5 and TRBJ2-3; no firm D call. The CDR3 sequence is 15 residues long. V was trimmed by 6 bases and J by 2 bases, leaving 15 bases between them. Germline lookup yields CDR1 MNHEY and CDR2 SVGAGI.

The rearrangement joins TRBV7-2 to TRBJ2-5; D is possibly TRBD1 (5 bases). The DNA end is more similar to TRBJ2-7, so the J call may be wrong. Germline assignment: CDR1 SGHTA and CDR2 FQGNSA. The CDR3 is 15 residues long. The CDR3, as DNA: TGTGCCAGCAGCTTGGGATTGACAGCGACCTACGAGCAGTACTTC. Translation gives CASSLGLTATYEQYF.

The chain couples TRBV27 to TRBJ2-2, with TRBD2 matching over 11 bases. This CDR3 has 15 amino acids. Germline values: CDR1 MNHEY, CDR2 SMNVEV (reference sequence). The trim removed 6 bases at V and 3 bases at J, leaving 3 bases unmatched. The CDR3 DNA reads TGTGCCAGCAGAGGTAGCGGGAGGGACACCGGGGAGCTGTTTTTT. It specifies CASRGSGRDTGELFF.

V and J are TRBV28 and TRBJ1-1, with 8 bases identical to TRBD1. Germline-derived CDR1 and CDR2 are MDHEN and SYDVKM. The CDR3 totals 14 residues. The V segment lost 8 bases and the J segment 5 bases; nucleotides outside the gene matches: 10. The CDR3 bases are TGTGCCAGCGGGTTACAGGGGGGGACGACTGAAGCTTTCTTT. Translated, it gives CASGLQGGTTEAFF.

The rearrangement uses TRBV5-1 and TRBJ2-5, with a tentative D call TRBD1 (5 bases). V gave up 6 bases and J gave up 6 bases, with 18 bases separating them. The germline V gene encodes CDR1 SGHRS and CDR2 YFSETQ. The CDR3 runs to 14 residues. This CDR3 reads CASTMGQLGKTQYF. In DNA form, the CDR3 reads TGCGCCAGCACCATGGGGCAGTTGGGGAAGACCCAGTACTTC.

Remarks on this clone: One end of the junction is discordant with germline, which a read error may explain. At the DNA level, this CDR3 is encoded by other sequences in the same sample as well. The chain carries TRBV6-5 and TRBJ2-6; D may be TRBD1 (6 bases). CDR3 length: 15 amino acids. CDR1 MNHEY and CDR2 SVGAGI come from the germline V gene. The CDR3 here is CASRLDSSGANVLTF. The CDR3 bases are TGTGCCAGCAGGTTGGACAGTTCTGGGGCCAACGTCCTGACCTTC.